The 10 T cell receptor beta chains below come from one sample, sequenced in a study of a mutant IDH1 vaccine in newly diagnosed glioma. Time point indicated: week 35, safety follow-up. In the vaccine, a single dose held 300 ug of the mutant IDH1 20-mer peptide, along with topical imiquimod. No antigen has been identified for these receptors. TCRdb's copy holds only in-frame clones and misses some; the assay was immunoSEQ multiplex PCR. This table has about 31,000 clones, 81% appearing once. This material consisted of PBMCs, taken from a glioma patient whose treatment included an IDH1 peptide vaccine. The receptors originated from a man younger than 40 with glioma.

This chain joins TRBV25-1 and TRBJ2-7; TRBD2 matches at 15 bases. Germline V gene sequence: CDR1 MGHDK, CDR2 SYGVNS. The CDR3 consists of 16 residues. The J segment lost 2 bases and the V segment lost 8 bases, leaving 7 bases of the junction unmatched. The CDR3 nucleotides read TGTGCCAGCGGGACTAGCGGGAGGTACCCGCCCTACGAGCAGTACTTC. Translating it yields CASGTSGRYPPYEQYF.

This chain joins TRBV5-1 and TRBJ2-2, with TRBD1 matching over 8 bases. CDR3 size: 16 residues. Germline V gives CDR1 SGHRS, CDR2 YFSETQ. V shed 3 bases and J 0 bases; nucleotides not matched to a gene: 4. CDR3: CASSSGQGSNTGELFF. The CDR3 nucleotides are TGCGCCAGCAGCTCCGGACAGGGTTCGAACACCGGGGAGCTGTTTTTT.

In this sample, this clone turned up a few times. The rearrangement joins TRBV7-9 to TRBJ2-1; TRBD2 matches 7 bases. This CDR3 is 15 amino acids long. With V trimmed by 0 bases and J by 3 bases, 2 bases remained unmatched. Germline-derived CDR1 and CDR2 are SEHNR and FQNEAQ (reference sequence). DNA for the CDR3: TGTGCCAGCAGCTTAGCACTAGCGTACTACAATGAGCAGTTCTTC. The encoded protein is CASSLALAYYNEQFF.

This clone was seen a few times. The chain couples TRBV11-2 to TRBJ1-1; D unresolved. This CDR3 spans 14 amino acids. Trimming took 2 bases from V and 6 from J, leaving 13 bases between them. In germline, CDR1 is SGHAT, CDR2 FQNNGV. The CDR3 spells CASSLLGVRSEAFF. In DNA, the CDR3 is TGTGCCAGCAGCTTATTGGGAGTTCGGTCTGAAGCTTTCTTT.

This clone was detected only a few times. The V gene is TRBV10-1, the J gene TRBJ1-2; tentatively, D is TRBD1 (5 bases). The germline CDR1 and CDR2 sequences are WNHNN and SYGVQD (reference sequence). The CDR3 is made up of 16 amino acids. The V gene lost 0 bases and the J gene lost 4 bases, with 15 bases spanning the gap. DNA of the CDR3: TGCGCCAGCAGTGAGTCTCGACTGTACAGGTCCTATGGCTACACCTTC. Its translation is CASSESRLYRSYGYTF.

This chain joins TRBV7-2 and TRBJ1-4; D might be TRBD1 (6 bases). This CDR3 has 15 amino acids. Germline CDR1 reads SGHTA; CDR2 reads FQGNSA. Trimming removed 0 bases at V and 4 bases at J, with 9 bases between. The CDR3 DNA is TGTGCCAGCAGCTTAGCGGGGGGCGTTAATGAAAAACTGTTTTTT. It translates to CASSLAGGVNEKLFF.

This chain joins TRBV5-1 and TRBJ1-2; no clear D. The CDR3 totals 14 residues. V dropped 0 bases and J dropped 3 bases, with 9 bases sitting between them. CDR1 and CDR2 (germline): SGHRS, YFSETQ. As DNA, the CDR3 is TGCGCCAGCAGCTTGGACCAGGCCTACTATGGCTACACCTTC. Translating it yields CASSLDQAYYGYTF.

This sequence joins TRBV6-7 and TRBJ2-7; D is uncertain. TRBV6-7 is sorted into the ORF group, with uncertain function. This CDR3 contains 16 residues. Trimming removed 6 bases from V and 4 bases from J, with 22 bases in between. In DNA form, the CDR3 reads TGTGCCAGCAGCTCTTCTAGGGCAGAAGAGTGTTACGAGCAGTACTTC. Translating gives CASSSSRAEECYEQYF.

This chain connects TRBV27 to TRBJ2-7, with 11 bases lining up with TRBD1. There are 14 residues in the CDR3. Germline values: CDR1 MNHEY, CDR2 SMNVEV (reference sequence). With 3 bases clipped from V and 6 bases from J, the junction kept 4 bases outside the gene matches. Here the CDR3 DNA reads TGTGCCAGCAGTTTGGGACAGGGGGTAGGCGAGCAGTACTTC. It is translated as CASSLGQGVGEQYF.

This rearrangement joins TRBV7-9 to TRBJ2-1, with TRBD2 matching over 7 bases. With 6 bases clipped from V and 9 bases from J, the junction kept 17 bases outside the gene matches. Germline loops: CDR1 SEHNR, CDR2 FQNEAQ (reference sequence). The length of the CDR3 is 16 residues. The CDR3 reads CASSSTGTTLQGEQFF. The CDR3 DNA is TGTGCCAGCAGTTCTACCGGGACTACCTTGCAAGGTGAGCAGTTCTTC.